This passage covers 28 T cell receptor beta chains from one sample sequenced in a study of neurological immune-mediated disorders. TCRdb passed the 5' RACE reads through MiXCR, listing each CDR3 protein once. The sample includes roughly 60,000 distinct CDR3 sequences, roughly 10% seen only once; the top ten take roughly an eighth. Time point here: longitudinal time-point 2. Sequencing used PBMCs. These receptors came from a man younger than 40 in good health.

This clonotype was detected ten times or more. This rearrangement joins TRBV5-1 to TRBJ2-1; D possibly matches TRBD1 or TRBD2 (6 bases each). Germline V gene lookup returns CDR1 SGHRS and CDR2 YFSETQ. The germline V and J ends were trimmed by 7 bases and 4 bases, with 18 bases remaining between them. CDR3 size: 15 residues. The CDR3 region is CASQEGGGPYNEQFF. The DNA for the CDR3 is TGCGCCAGCCAGGAAGGGGGAGGTCCTTACAATGAGCAGTTCTTC.

Ten or more counts support this clonotype. The CDR3 sequence is CASSQDLGYQETQYF. The CDR3 DNA follows: TGTGCCAGCAGCCAAGATCTGGGTTACCAAGAGACCCAGTACTTC. This rearrangement joins TRBV14 to TRBJ2-5; D unclear. CDR3 length: 15 amino acids. V lost 0 bases and J 0 bases, leaving 8 bases between the germline ends. The germline gives CDR1 SGHDN, CDR2 FVKESK.

This clonotype has ten or more counts. The genes are TRBV2 and TRBJ2-1, with D possibly matching TRBD1 (6 bases). The germline V gene has CDR1 SNHLY and CDR2 FYNNEI. The V gene lost 2 bases and the J gene lost 6 bases, with 11 bases spanning the gap. The CDR3 spans 14 residues. The CDR3 sequence: CASSEQGPGNEQFF. CDR3 nucleotides: TGTGCCAGCAGTGAACAGGGGCCGGGCAATGAGCAGTTCTTC. Full variable domain (rest looked up from reference TRBV2 and TRBJ2-1): EPEVTQTPSHQVTQMGQEVILRCVPISNHLYFYWYRQILGQKVEFLVSFYNNEISEKSEIFDDQFSVERPDGSNFTLKIRSTKLEDSAMYFCASSEQGPGNEQFFGPGTRLTVL.

Many counts were recorded for this clonotype. The chain uses TRBV28 and TRBJ1-6, with 10 bases aligning to TRBD1. V shed 2 bases, J shed 9 bases, and the junction held 4 bases outside the gene matches. The length of the CDR3 is 15 residues. Germline loops: CDR1 MDHEN, CDR2 SYDVKM. The DNA for the CDR3 is TGTGCCAGCAGTTTAGGGGACAGGGGAAGTTCACCCCTCCACTTT. This sequence encodes CASSLGDRGSSPLHF. Together with reference TRBV28 and TRBJ1-6, the CDR3 gives the full variable domain: DVKVTQSSRYLVKRTGEKVFLECVQDMDHENMFWYRQDPGLGLRLIYFSYDVKMKEKGDIPEGYSVSREKKERFSLILESASTNQTSMYLCASSLGDRGSSPLHFGNGTRLTVT.

There are many counts of this clonotype. CDR3 coding DNA: TGTGCCAGCAGTGCTCAGAGCTACGAGCAGTACTTC. Translation: CASSAQSYEQYF. V is TRBV6-1 and J is TRBJ2-7; D gene ambiguous. The germline V gene has CDR1 MNHNS and CDR2 SASEGT. The CDR3 is made up of 12 amino acids. The V and J ends lost 4 bases and 3 bases respectively, with 7 bases between them.

This clonotype was seen many times. The rearrangement uses TRBV29-1 and TRBJ2-1; 7 nucleotides agree with TRBD2. Germline V CDR1 and CDR2: SQVTM, ANQGSEA. J lost 5 bases, V lost 0 bases, and 10 bases had no gene match. This CDR3 spans 16 amino acids. CDR3 DNA sequence: TGCAGCGTTGAAGATACTGTGGGAGGGATCCACAATGAGCAGTTCTTC. This encodes CSVEDTVGGIHNEQFF.

This clonotype has a count of ten or more. This chain links TRBV7-2 with TRBJ2-1, with a tentative D call TRBD2 (6 bases). CDR3 length: 16 amino acids. The V gene lost 0 bases and the J gene lost 0 bases, with 9 bases spanning the gap. CDR1 is SGHTA, CDR2 FQGNSA, per germline. CDR3 DNA sequence: TGTGCCAGCAGCTTAGCGATGGAGGGCTCCTACAATGAGCAGTTCTTC. It translates to CASSLAMEGSYNEQFF.

This chain connects TRBV6-4 to TRBJ2-3; 12 nucleotides align to TRBD2. The CDR3 sequence is 15 residues long. CDR1 is MRHNA, CDR2 SNTAGT, per germline. V lost 2 bases to trimming and J lost 4 bases; unmatched junction nucleotides: 1. The CDR3 DNA follows: TGTGCCAGCAGTGACACTAGCGGGAGGCCAGATACGCAGTATTTT. Translated, it gives CASSDTSGRPDTQYF.

This clonotype appeared many times. The chain couples TRBV7-9 to TRBJ1-2; D perhaps matches TRBD1 (6 bases). The CDR3 has 14 residues. V was clipped by 6 bases and J by 7 bases, with 18 bases between them. Germline loops: CDR1 SEHNR, CDR2 FQNEAQ (reference sequence). The DNA for the CDR3 is TGTGCCAGCAGTCCGATCGGGGGCTTGAGTGGCTACACCTTC. It encodes CASSPIGGLSGYTF.

This clonotype was observed many times. The V gene is TRBV7-2, the J gene TRBJ2-1; D is undetermined. CDR1 and CDR2 from the germline V gene are SGHTA and FQGNSA. Trimming took 6 bases from V and 5 from J, leaving 11 bases between them. This CDR3 has 13 amino acids. CDR3 in DNA: TGTGCCAGCAGTTACGACCGACACAATGAGCAGTTCTTC. This gives the protein CASSYDRHNEQFF.

This clonotype was counted ten times or more. This rearrangement joins TRBV7-8 to TRBJ2-5, with 12 bases lining up with TRBD2. The CDR3 covers 15 residues. Trimming took 2 bases from V and 5 from J; bases not matched to a gene: 3. Germline V gene sequence: CDR1 SGHVS, CDR2 FQNEAQ. CDR3 DNA: TGTGCCAGCAGCTTACTAGCGGGAGGGCCGGAGACCCAGTACTTC. Residues: CASSLLAGGPETQYF.

This clonotype was recorded many times. The chain carries TRBV19 and TRBJ2-7; 8 bases are a match to TRBD1. Germline V gene data show CDR1 as LNHDA and CDR2 as SQIVND (reference sequence). V was pared by 4 bases and J by 4 bases, with 3 bases of the junction left unmatched. There are 13 residues in the CDR3. The CDR3 reads CASSTTGAYEQYF. In DNA form, the CDR3 reads TGTGCCAGTAGTACGACAGGGGCGTACGAGCAGTACTTC.

This clonotype was observed many times. V gene TRBV11-3 combines with J gene TRBJ2-2; 7 bases are a match to TRBD2. The CDR3 runs to 14 residues. Trimming took 3 bases from V and 4 from J; bases not matched to a gene: 2. In germline, CDR1 is SGHNT, CDR2 YENEEA. The CDR3 reads CASSLGGSTGELFF. In DNA, the CDR3 is TGTGCCAGCAGCTTGGGAGGGAGCACCGGGGAGCTGTTTTTT.

This clonotype was detected ten times or more. The chain combines TRBV6-1 with TRBJ2-5, with D possibly being TRBD1 (5 bases). CDR1 and CDR2 from the germline V gene are MNHNS and SASEGT. Trimming pared 5 bases from V and 4 bases from J, leaving 11 bases between. The CDR3 contains 13 residues. The CDR3 is CASSPRVRETQYF. In nucleotides, the CDR3 is TGTGCCAGCAGTCCCAGGGTTAGAGAGACCCAGTACTTC.

This clonotype was detected a few times. The chain joins TRBV25-1 to TRBJ1-4; a weak D match, TRBD1 (6 bases). Germline lookup yields CDR1 MGHDK and CDR2 SYGVNS. The CDR3 consists of 14 residues. Trimming cost V 1 base and J 6 bases, with 9 bases left between them. The CDR3 here is CASSESYRDEKLFF. CDR3 DNA sequence: TGTGCCAGCAGTGAATCCTACAGGGATGAAAAACTGTTTTTT.

This clonotype was seen at least ten times. The V gene is TRBV29-1, the J gene TRBJ2-5, with 8 positions matching TRBD1. V lost 7 bases and J lost 5; bases outside the gene matches: 9. CDR3 size: 13 residues. CDR1 SQVTM and CDR2 ANQGSEA come from the germline V gene. CDR3 DNA sequence: TGCAGCGCGCGACAGGGGTGGCGGGAGACCCAGTACTTC. It yields the protein CSARQGWRETQYF.

This clonotype occurred many times. The chain uses TRBV29-1 and TRBJ1-2, with D possibly TRBD1 on 5 matching bases. V lost 3 bases to trimming and J lost 6 bases, with 8 bases between them. The CDR3 contains 11 residues. The germline V gene encodes CDR1 SQVTM and CDR2 ANQGSEA. For the CDR3, the DNA is TGCAGCGTTGAGCGGGGGGATGGCTACACCTTC. Translation: CSVERGDGYTF.

This clonotype came up many times. V usage is TRBV7-3 and J usage is TRBJ1-1; 11 bases fit TRBD1. The CDR3 is 16 residues long. V lost 5 bases and J lost 4; bases outside the gene matches: 9. From germline, CDR1 is SGHTA and CDR2 FQGTGA. This chain's CDR3 is CASSPDTDRGLTEAFF. CDR3 DNA: TGTGCCAGCAGCCCCGACACGGACAGGGGGCTCACTGAAGCTTTCTTT.

The rearrangement joins TRBV7-6 to TRBJ2-5; 12 bases map to TRBD2. CDR1 is SGHVS and CDR2 is FNYEAQ in the germline V gene. This CDR3 is 16 amino acids long. Germline trimming cut 5 bases from V and 1 base from J; bases unmatched to any gene: 5. This chain's CDR3 is CASSTGLAGFQETQYF. For the CDR3, the DNA is TGTGCCAGCAGCACCGGACTAGCGGGATTCCAAGAGACCCAGTACTTC.

This clonotype was found many times. The J gene is TRBJ1-1, the V gene TRBV5-1; 7 bases agree with TRBD1. The V segment lost 2 bases and the J segment 3 bases; nucleotides outside the gene matches: 4. Germline V lookup: CDR1 SGHRS, CDR2 YFSETQ. CDR3 length: 14 residues. Here the CDR3 reads CASSLRGLDTEAFF. The DNA for the CDR3 is TGCGCCAGCAGCTTAAGGGGGCTGGACACTGAAGCTTTCTTT.

This clonotype was observed many times. The rearrangement uses TRBV7-3 and TRBJ1-1; D is perhaps TRBD1 (5 bases). V lost 3 bases to trimming and J lost 7 bases, with 12 bases between them. The CDR3 spans 13 residues. Looked up from germline, CDR1 is SGHTA and CDR2 is FQGTGA. Written as DNA, the CDR3 is TGTGCCAGCAGCTTCGGGCAGGGTGGTGAAGCTTTCTTT. Translated, it gives CASSFGQGGEAFF.

This clonotype was observed many times. The chain uses TRBV9 and TRBJ2-7; no reliable D call. Germline values: CDR1 SGDLS, CDR2 YYNGEE. This CDR3 spans 12 amino acids. V was pared by 4 bases and J by 4 bases, with 9 bases between. CDR3 sequence (DNA): TGTGCCAGCAGCCCAGACATGTACGAGCAGTACTTC. Its protein product is CASSPDMYEQYF. The complete variable domain, with remaining parts taken from reference TRBV9 and TRBJ2-7, reads DSGVTQTPKHLITATGQRVTLRCSPRSGDLSVYWYQQSLDQGLQFLIQYYNGEERAKGNILERFSAQQFPDLHSELNLSSLELGDSALYFCASSPDMYEQYFGPGTRLTVT.

Ten or more counts support this clonotype. V gene TRBV27 combines with J gene TRBJ2-3; tentatively, D is TRBD1 (6 bases). The germline V gene encodes CDR1 MNHEY and CDR2 SMNVEV (reference sequence). The CDR3 runs to 14 residues. Trimming took 10 bases from V and 2 from J, leaving 16 bases between them. The CDR3 DNA follows: TGTGCCACCCATGACAGGCCTTACACAGATACGCAGTATTTT. As protein: CATHDRPYTDTQYF.

This clonotype was seen ten or more times. The gene calls are TRBV5-1 and TRBJ2-2; D is ambiguous. This CDR3 has 13 residues. V was clipped by 0 bases and J by 5 bases, with 5 bases between them. The germline gives CDR1 SGHRS, CDR2 YFSETQ. The CDR3: CASSLAGTGELFF. For the CDR3, the DNA is TGCGCCAGCAGCTTGGCAGGAACCGGGGAGCTGTTTTTT.

In its sample, this clonotype was seen many times. The chain links TRBV5-1 to TRBJ2-7, with TRBD2 matching over 10 bases. The CDR3 spans 17 residues. Looked up from germline, CDR1 is SGHRS and CDR2 is YFSETQ. V was pared by 0 bases and J by 3 bases, with 9 bases of the junction left unmatched. DNA for the CDR3: TGCGCCAGCAGCTTGGTCCTAGCGGGAGATCTTTTCTACGAGCAGTACTTC. Protein: CASSLVLAGDLFYEQYF.

This clonotype was seen repeatedly, ten times or more. V is TRBV28 and J is TRBJ1-1; D is unresolved. V was trimmed by 7 bases and J by 5 bases, leaving 8 bases between them. The CDR3 runs to 11 residues. CDR1 and CDR2 (germline): MDHEN, SYDVKM. The chain's CDR3 is CASIRATEAFF. CDR3 DNA: TGTGCCAGCATTAGGGCGACTGAAGCTTTCTTT. Using reference TRBV28 and TRBJ1-1 for the parts outside the CDR3, the full variable domain is DVKVTQSSRYLVKRTGEKVFLECVQDMDHENMFWYRQDPGLGLRLIYFSYDVKMKEKGDIPEGYSVSREKKERFSLILESASTNQTSMYLCASIRATEAFFGQGTRLTVV.

This clonotype was detected ten times or more. The chain is built from TRBV24-1 and TRBJ2-1, with TRBD2 matching 10 bases. The CDR3 spans 17 residues. With 5 bases clipped from V and 9 bases from J, the junction kept 15 bases outside the gene matches. Germline V lookup: CDR1 KGHDR, CDR2 SFDVKD. CDR3 in amino acids: CATSGEVGASGSSEQFF. DNA of the CDR3: TGTGCCACCAGTGGGGAGGTCGGAGCTAGCGGGAGTTCTGAGCAGTTCTTC.

In this sample, this clonotype turned up a few times. The chain links TRBV14 to TRBJ1-2, with a weak D call TRBD1 (5 bases). Germline CDR1 and CDR2: SGHDN and FVKESK. The CDR3 length is 16 residues. V was clipped by 4 bases and J by 6 bases, with 21 bases between them. CDR3 protein: CASSLNRLVAGHGYTF. CDR3 DNA: TGTGCCAGCAGCCTCAATCGCCTTGTGGCAGGGCATGGCTACACCTTC.